This T cell receptor (beta chain) was profiled in a study of beta chain features in type 1 diabetes. Study-level points and caveats: VDJ junctions in type 1 diabetes patients carried more deletions and fewer insertions.

V lost 1 base to trimming and J lost 0 bases, with 7 bases between them. The CDR3 runs to 14 residues. Germline CDR1 SGHVS, CDR2 FNYEAQ. This clone has at least ten counts. The antigen is undetermined. The authors obtained over 95% purity in all sorted populations. Expressed TCRB transcripts were sequenced because the entire RNA isolate underwent reverse transcription. The assay was immunoSEQ multiplex PCR, and TCRdb's table has in-frame clones only and misses some. Seen here are about 140,000 clones, 9.5% to 10% observed once, and the top ten hold 0.55% to 0.75%. Sequences were obtained from central memory CD4+ T cells from blood. This receptor was obtained from a middle-aged woman in good health. The chain joins TRBV7-6 to TRBJ2-7; D might be TRBD2 (5 bases). This CDR3 reads CASSLGLTSYEQYF. CDR3 nucleotides: TGTGCCAGCAGCTTAGGACTAACCTCCTACGAGCAGTACTTC. The full variable domain, rest sourced from reference TRBV7-6 and TRBJ2-7, is GAGVSQSPRYKVTKRGQDVALRCDPISGHVSLYWYRQALGQGPEFLTYFNYEAQQDKSGLPNDRFSAERPEGSISTLTIQRTEQRDSAMYRCASSLGLTSYEQYFGPGTRLTVT.